This is a list of T cell receptor beta chains from one sample in a study of cytomegalovirus exposure and HLA in healthy donors. Profiling relied on immunoSEQ multiplex PCR, and the TCRdb table lists in-frame clones only, not all of them. The sample shows 120,000 to 150,000 clones, around 79% of them seen only once. Sequenced: PBMCs. These TCRs come from a male donor in good health and CMV-seronegative. Each CDR3 is given with its conserved first and last residue. The D gene is left open where the match is weak. Size is omitted from some rows. Given values are once, few, many or a class for expanded clones.

clone_size	v_call	d_call	j_call	cdr3_length	cdr3_aa	cdr3_nt
NA	TRBV30	NA	TRBJ2-1	13	CAWSRTEINEQFF	TGTGCCTGGAGTAGGACAGAAATCAATGAGCAGTTCTTC
NA	TRBV6-6	NA	TRBJ1-4	15	CASSYSGRLNEKLFF	TGTGCCAGCAGTTACTCGGGCAGGCTTAATGAAAAACTGTTTTTT
NA	TRBV5-4	TRBD1	TRBJ1-4	16	CASSRRDSPTNEKLFF	TGTGCCAGCAGCAGACGGGACAGTCCAACTAATGAAAAACTGTTTTTT
NA	TRBV6-4	TRBD2	TRBJ2-1	16	CASSDSAGGPHNEQFF	TGTGCCAGCAGTGACTCCGCGGGGGGCCCCCACAATGAGCAGTTCTTC
few	TRBV29-1	NA	TRBJ1-2	12	CSAAAGFSGYTF	TGCAGCGCCGCAGCAGGGTTCAGCGGCTACACCTTC
NA	TRBV27	NA	TRBJ2-5	15	CASSLIGRPQETQYF	TGTGCCAGCAGTTTAATAGGGAGGCCCCAAGAGACCCAGTACTTC
NA	TRBV9	TRBD2	TRBJ2-3	16	CASSARLAPPRDTQYF	TGTGCCAGCAGCGCCCGACTAGCCCCACCGCGAGATACGCAGTATTTT
NA	TRBV5-1	NA	TRBJ2-3	15	CASSVDFLSTDTQYF	TGCGCCAGCAGCGTCGACTTCCTTAGCACAGATACGCAGTATTTT
NA	TRBV30	NA	TRBJ1-6	13	CAWKGDNNSPLHF	TGTGCCTGGAAGGGAGATAATAATTCACCCCTCCACTTT
NA	TRBV6-1	TRBD1	TRBJ1-4	15	CASSPTGGGNEKLFF	TGTGCCAGCAGTCCCACAGGGGGCGGTAATGAAAAACTGTTTTTT
once	TRBV5-1	NA	TRBJ2-5	14	CASSYGHHQETQYF	TGCGCCAGCAGCTACGGACACCACCAAGAGACCCAGTACTTC
NA	TRBV5-1	TRBD1	TRBJ1-2	14	CASSLGQGAGGYTF	TGCGCCAGCAGCTTGGGCCAGGGGGCAGGTGGCTACACCTTC
NA	TRBV2	NA	TRBJ1-2	16	CASSEGPPGGNYGYTF	TGTGCCAGCAGCGAAGGTCCCCCAGGAGGCAACTATGGCTACACCTTC
NA	TRBV9	TRBD2	TRBJ2-1	15	CASSVNSGGADEQFF	TGTGCCAGCAGCGTAAATAGCGGGGGAGCGGATGAGCAGTTCTTC
NA	TRBV19	TRBD1	TRBJ2-1	14	CASSIGTGKDEQFF	TGTGCCAGTAGTATAGGGACAGGTAAGGATGAGCAGTTCTTC
once	TRBV30	NA	TRBJ1-1	13	CAWSVSEPQGAFF	TGTGCCTGGAGTGTAAGTGAGCCGCAGGGGGCTTTCTTT
NA	TRBV29-1	TRBD1	TRBJ2-7	14	CSATGQRHSYEQYF	TGCAGCGCGACGGGACAGCGACACTCCTACGAGCAGTACTTC
few	TRBV5-4	NA	TRBJ1-1	14	CASSLAQGGTEAFF	TGTGCCAGCAGCTTGGCCCAGGGAGGCACTGAAGCTTTCTTT
few	TRBV5-8	TRBD1	TRBJ2-4	17	CASSGRRQGASRGIQYF	TGTGCCAGCAGCGGACGGAGGCAGGGGGCCTCCCGAGGCATTCAGTACTTC
NA	TRBV19	NA	TRBJ1-5	13	CAIGAGGNQPQHF	TGTGCCATAGGAGCAGGGGGCAATCAGCCCCAGCATTTT
few	TRBV7-9	TRBD1	TRBJ1-4	15	CSSSSGTAINEKLFF	TGTTCCAGCAGCTCCGGGACAGCTATTAATGAAAAACTGTTTTTT
NA	TRBV5-6	TRBD1	TRBJ2-5	15	CASSFLDRGVIAQYF	TGTGCCAGCAGCTTCCTAGACAGGGGGGTGATAGCCCAGTACTTC
once	TRBV7-9	TRBD1	TRBJ2-2	17	CASSHTKKQGVVGELFF	TGTGCCAGCAGTCACACAAAAAAACAGGGGGTCGTCGGGGAGCTGTTTTTT
NA	TRBV7-9	NA	TRBJ2-3	11	CASSLTDTQYF	TGTGCCAGCAGCCTCACAGATACGCAGTATTTT
NA	TRBV4-1	NA	TRBJ2-7	13	CASSQGLYYEQYF	TGCGCCAGCAGCCAAGGACTGTACTACGAGCAGTACTTC
few	TRBV6-6	NA	TRBJ2-7	12	CASSGSSYEQYF	TGTGCCAGCAGCGGGTCCTCCTACGAGCAGTACTTC
NA	TRBV7-9	TRBD1	TRBJ2-2	16	CASSPDRAQGVGELFF	TGTGCCAGCAGCCCCGACAGGGCCCAGGGAGTCGGGGAGCTGTTTTTT
NA	TRBV7-9	NA	TRBJ2-3	15	CASSPGWPSTDTQYF	TGTGCCAGCAGCCCGGGGTGGCCTAGCACAGATACGCAGTATTTT
NA	TRBV27	NA	TRBJ1-1	14	CASRVGGAGTEAFF	TGTGCCAGCAGGGTCGGGGGGGCAGGCACTGAAGCTTTCTTT
NA	TRBV7-8	TRBD1	TRBJ2-7	17	CASSLYVGQESSYEQYF	TGTGCCAGCAGCTTATATGTGGGACAGGAGAGCTCCTACGAGCAGTACTTC
few	TRBV6-4	NA	TRBJ1-1	13	CASSREKGTEAFF	TGTGCCAGCAGCAGGGAAAAGGGAACTGAAGCTTTCTTT
once	TRBV27	TRBD1	TRBJ1-5	18	CASSLIGEGAGVAQPQHF	TGTGCCAGCAGTTTAATCGGCGAGGGGGCAGGGGTTGCCCAGCCCCAGCATTTT
NA	TRBV19	NA	TRBJ2-7	13	CASSITGAYEQYF	TGTGCCAGTAGTATAACAGGAGCCTACGAGCAGTACTTC
NA	TRBV6-4	TRBD2	TRBJ2-1	15	CASSELAGDYNEQFF	TGTGCCAGCAGTGAGCTAGCGGGAGACTACAATGAGCAGTTCTTC
NA	TRBV4-3	NA	TRBJ2-2	15	CASSQPGQGIGELFF	TGCGCCAGCAGCCAACCTGGCCAGGGAATCGGGGAGCTGTTTTTT
once	TRBV19	NA	TRBJ2-2	15	CASSIGGAGTGELFF	TGTGCCAGTAGTATAGGTGGGGCGGGGACCGGGGAGCTGTTTTTT
NA	TRBV30	TRBD1	TRBJ2-7	14	CAWSFGTGDLGQYF	TGTGCCTGGAGTTTCGGGACAGGGGATCTCGGGCAGTACTTC
NA	TRBV11-2	TRBD1	TRBJ2-7	17	CASSFRGGQANSYEQYF	TGTGCCAGCAGCTTTAGAGGGGGACAGGCGAACTCCTACGAGCAGTACTTC
NA	TRBV5-1	NA	TRBJ1-2	15	CASSFAGDGDYGYTF	TGCGCCAGCAGCTTTGCAGGGGATGGCGACTATGGCTACACCTTC
NA	TRBV28	NA	TRBJ1-2	14	CASSLLAPRGGYTF	TGTGCCAGCAGTTTATTGGCCCCAAGGGGAGGCTACACCTTC
NA	TRBV7-9	TRBD1	TRBJ1-4	15	CASSLGDSPGEKLFF	TGTGCCAGCAGCTTAGGGGACAGCCCTGGTGAAAAACTGTTTTTT
NA	TRBV9	NA	TRBJ2-7	15	CASSVASGISYEQYF	TGTGCCAGCAGCGTAGCTTCAGGGATCTCCTACGAGCAGTACTTC
few	TRBV5-4	TRBD1	TRBJ2-7	15	CASSLRDSSSYEQYF	TGTGCCAGCAGCCTCCGGGACAGCAGCTCCTACGAGCAGTACTTC
NA	TRBV19	TRBD1	TRBJ2-5	20	CASSTRTGGGLGSAQETQYF	TGTGCCAGTAGTACCAGGACAGGGGGCGGCCTCGGGTCGGCACAAGAGACCCAGTACTTC
once	TRBV9	TRBD2	TRBJ2-7	16	CASSSPLAGGPYEQYF	TGTGCCAGCAGCTCACCCCTCGCGGGGGGGCCCTACGAGCAGTACTTC
few	TRBV19	TRBD2	TRBJ2-7	17	CASSMGRTSGVSYEQYF	TGTGCCAGTAGTATGGGCCGGACTAGCGGGGTCTCCTACGAGCAGTACTTC
NA	TRBV5-5	NA	TRBJ2-5	14	CASSLEQGYETQYF	TGTGCCAGCAGCTTGGAACAGGGTTATGAGACCCAGTACTTC
NA	TRBV5-1	TRBD2	TRBJ2-5	18	CASSLALWASGSRETQYF	TGCGCCAGCAGCTTAGCCCTCTGGGCTAGCGGGAGTAGAGAGACCCAGTACTTC
NA	TRBV7-2	TRBD1	TRBJ2-3	17	CASSLAPRTGAGGTQYF	TGTGCCAGCAGCTTAGCGCCTAGGACAGGGGCTGGAGGTACGCAGTATTTT
NA	TRBV10-3	TRBD1	TRBJ1-2	17	CAISDRGRQGWDYGYTF	TGTGCCATCAGTGATCGGGGGCGACAGGGGTGGGACTATGGCTACACCTTC
NA	TRBV27	NA	TRBJ2-1	14	CASSPARTISEQFF	TGTGCCAGCAGTCCCGCCCGGACTATTTCTGAGCAGTTCTTC
NA	TRBV7-6	TRBD1	TRBJ1-2	14	CASSRVQGAGGYTF	TGTGCCAGCAGCAGGGTACAGGGGGCTGGTGGCTACACCTTC
NA	TRBV5-1	TRBD2	TRBJ2-7	14	CASSLERDLYEQYF	TGCGCCAGCAGCTTGGAGCGGGACCTCTACGAGCAGTACTTC
NA	TRBV11-3	NA	TRBJ2-7	13	CASSLRTAYEQYF	TGTGCCAGCAGCCTACGGACAGCCTACGAGCAGTACTTC